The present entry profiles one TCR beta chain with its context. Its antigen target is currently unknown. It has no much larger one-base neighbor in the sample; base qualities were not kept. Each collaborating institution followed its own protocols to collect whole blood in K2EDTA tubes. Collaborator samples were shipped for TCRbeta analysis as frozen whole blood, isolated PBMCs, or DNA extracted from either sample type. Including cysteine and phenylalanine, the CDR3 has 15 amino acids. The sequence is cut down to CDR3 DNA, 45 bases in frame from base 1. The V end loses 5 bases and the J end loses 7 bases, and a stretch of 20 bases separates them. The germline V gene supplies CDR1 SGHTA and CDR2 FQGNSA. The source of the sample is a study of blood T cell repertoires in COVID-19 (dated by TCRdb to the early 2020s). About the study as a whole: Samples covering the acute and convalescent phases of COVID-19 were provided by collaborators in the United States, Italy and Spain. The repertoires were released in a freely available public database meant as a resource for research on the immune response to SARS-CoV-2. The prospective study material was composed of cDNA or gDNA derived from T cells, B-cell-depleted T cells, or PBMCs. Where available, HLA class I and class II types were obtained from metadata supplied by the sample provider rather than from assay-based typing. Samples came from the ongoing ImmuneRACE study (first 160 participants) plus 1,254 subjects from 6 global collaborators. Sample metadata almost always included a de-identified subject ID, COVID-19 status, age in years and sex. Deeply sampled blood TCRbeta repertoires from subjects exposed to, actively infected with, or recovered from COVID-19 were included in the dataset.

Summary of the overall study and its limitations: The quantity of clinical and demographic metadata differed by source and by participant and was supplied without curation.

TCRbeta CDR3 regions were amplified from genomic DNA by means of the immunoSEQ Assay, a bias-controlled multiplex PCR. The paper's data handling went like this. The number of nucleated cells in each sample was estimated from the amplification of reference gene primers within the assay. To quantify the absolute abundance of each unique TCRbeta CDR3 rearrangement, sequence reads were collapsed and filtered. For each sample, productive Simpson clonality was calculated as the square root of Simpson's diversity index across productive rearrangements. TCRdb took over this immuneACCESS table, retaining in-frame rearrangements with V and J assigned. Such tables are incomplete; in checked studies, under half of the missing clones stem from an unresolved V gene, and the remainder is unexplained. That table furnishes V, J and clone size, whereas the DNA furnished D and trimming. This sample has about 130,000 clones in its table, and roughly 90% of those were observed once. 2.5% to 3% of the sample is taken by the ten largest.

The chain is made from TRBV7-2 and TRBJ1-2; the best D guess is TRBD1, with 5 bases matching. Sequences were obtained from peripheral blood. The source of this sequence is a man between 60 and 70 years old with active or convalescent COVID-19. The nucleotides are TGTGCCAGCAGCACCCCGGGAAGGGACTCTCGTGGCTACACCTTC. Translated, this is CASSTPGRDSRGYTF.